Listed below are T cell receptor beta chains from one sample, sequenced in a study of T cell repertoires in cytomegalovirus infection. For these TCRs, the target antigens are not known. Using its own MiXCR run on the reads, TCRdb lists one record per CDR3 protein. The sample gives roughly 990,000 distinct CDR3 sequences, approximately 31% of which show up once; around an eighth is in the top ten. The sample here was cultured CD8+ T cells from PBMCs, taken from culture after CMV antigen stimulation. The receptors here all came from a human donor in good health (CMV status not recorded). Some clones in this sample may be carry-over from other donors' samples. Both conserved end residues are part of each CDR3. A D gene is named only where the DNA matches it firmly. Only some rows state a clone size, as once, few, many or a class for expanded clones.

>TRBV27|14|NA|TRBJ2-7|few
TGTGCCAGCAGTTTCGGCTTATCGACCTACGAGCAGTACTTC
CASSFGLSTYEQYF
>TRBV10-3|15|NA|TRBJ1-1|NA
TGTGCCATCCGAGTGGTAGGACGGGGGAAGACTGAAGCTTTCTTT
CAIRVVGRGKTEAFF
>TRBV6-1|15|NA|TRBJ1-5|few
TGTGCCAGCAGTCGGACATCTTATAGCAATCAGCCCCAGCATTTT
CASSRTSYSNQPQHF
>TRBV7-9|17|TRBD1|TRBJ2-2|NA
TGTGCCAGCAGCCATCATACAGGGGGACCGAACACCGGGGAGCTGTTTTTT
CASSHHTGGPNTGELFF
>TRBV6-1|17|NA|TRBJ2-1|many
TGTGCCAGCGGGACAGGGGCTTGGCGGGGGGGTTACAATGAGCAGTTCTTC
CASGTGAWRGGYNEQFF
>TRBV6-2/TRBV6-3|15|NA|TRBJ2-1|NA
TGTGCCAGCAGTTACTACGGGGGCATTTACAATGAGCAGTTCTTC
CASSYYGGIYNEQFF
>TRBV6-5|16|NA|TRBJ2-1|few
TGTGCCAGCAGCCAAGGTTCGCCTCACTCCTACAATGAGCAGTTCTTC
CASSQGSPHSYNEQFF
>TRBV2|14|NA|TRBJ2-1|NA
TGTGCCAGCAGTGAATCCCCGTCCTACAATGAGCAGTTCTTC
CASSESPSYNEQFF
>TRBV7-6|13|NA|TRBJ1-1|NA
TGTGCCACCTCGCCACAGGTGAACACTGAAGCTTTCTTT
CATSPQVNTEAFF
>TRBV12-3/TRBV12-4|15|NA|TRBJ2-7|few
TGTGCCAGCAGTGTCGGGACTCCGACCCTATACGAGCAGTACTTC
CASSVGTPTLYEQYF
>TRBV7-9|12|NA|TRBJ1-4|many
TGTGCCAGCGGGGACCGAGAAGGAAAACTGTTTTTT
CASGDREGKLFF
>TRBV6-2/TRBV6-3|17|NA|TRBJ2-3|few
TGTGCCAGCACCTTTTTGCTCGACGGACCCGGCTCAGATACGCAGTATTTT
CASTFLLDGPGSDTQYF
>TRBV10-3|14|NA|TRBJ2-2|NA
TGTGCCATCAACCACCGGACGAACACCGGGGAGCTGTTTTTT
CAINHRTNTGELFF
>TRBV4-3|15|TRBD1|TRBJ1-5|few
TGCGCCAGCAGCCAAGATGACAGGGGGAGTCAGCCCCAGCATTTT
CASSQDDRGSQPQHF
>TRBV7-6|18|TRBD2|TRBJ2-1|many
TGTGCCAGCAGCTTTACTAGCGGGGAGGACCTTTCCTACAATGAGCAGTTCTTC
CASSFTSGEDLSYNEQFF
>TRBV20-1|15|TRBD1|TRBJ1-2|NA
TGCAGTGCCCCGGGACAGCCATCAATCAACTATGGCTACACCTTC
CSAPGQPSINYGYTF
>TRBV5-1|14|NA|TRBJ2-7|NA
TGCGCCAGCAGCCCTCTGGACATGGTCTACGAGCAGTACTTC
CASSPLDMVYEQYF
>TRBV19|13|NA|TRBJ1-4|once
TGTGCCAGTAGTATAGTCCCTGGTGAAAAACTGTTTTTT
CASSIVPGEKLFF
>TRBV7-6|16|NA|TRBJ2-6|few
TGTGCCAGCAGCGGACCAGGGTTTACTGGGGCCAACGTCCTGACTTTC
CASSGPGFTGANVLTF
>TRBV19|14|TRBD1|TRBJ1-1|few
TGTGCCAGTAACTCTGAGGGGGCGAACACTGAAGCTTTCTTT
CASNSEGANTEAFF
>TRBV2|14|NA|TRBJ1-6|many
TGTGCCAGCAACATCCGGTTGTGTTGTTCACCCCTCCACTTT
CASNIRLCCSPLHF
>TRBV12-3/TRBV12-4|14|NA|TRBJ1-4|NA
TGTGCCAGCACCCCGACGGGGACAAATGAAAAACTGTTTTTT
CASTPTGTNEKLFF
>TRBV7-6|15|NA|TRBJ2-2|many
TGTGCCAGCAGCTTATCAAGCCCGGCGGCCGGGGAGCTGTTTTTT
CASSLSSPAAGELFF
>TRBV5-5|18|NA|TRBJ1-5|once
TGTGCCAGCAGCTTGAGTATCTTTCTATTGGGTAAGAATCAGCCCCAGCATTTT
CASSLSIFLLGKNQPQHF
>TRBV5-1|16|TRBD2|TRBJ2-5|NA
TGCGCCAGCAGCTTGGCACCGGGGGGGAACCAAGAGACCCAGTACTTC
CASSLAPGGNQETQYF
>TRBV6-1|14|NA|TRBJ1-1|few
TGTGCCAGCAGTGGCTCGACCGGAGGCCCTGAAGCTTTCTTT
CASSGSTGGPEAFF
>TRBV7-6|14|NA|TRBJ1-3|many
TGTGCCAGCAGCGAAACAGGGCCCCTTGACACCATATATTTT
CASSETGPLDTIYF
>TRBV5-1|15|NA|TRBJ1-1|few
TGCGCCAGCAGCCCATGGTCGCTTGGAGGGACTGAAGCTTTCTTT
CASSPWSLGGTEAFF
>TRBV12-5|15|TRBD1|TRBJ1-3|few
TGTGCTAGTGGTGCCGGGACAGGGTTTGGAAACACCATATATTTT
CASGAGTGFGNTIYF
>TRBV6-6|16|TRBD1|TRBJ1-1|NA
TGTGCCAGCAGTCACCCCGGGACAGGGATTAACACTGAAGCTTTCTTT
CASSHPGTGINTEAFF
>TRBV6-1|16|TRBD1|TRBJ1-1|NA
TGTGCCAGCAGAGCTCGGGTCAGGGGGCGAGACACTGAAGCTTTCTTT
CASRARVRGRDTEAFF
>TRBV7-6|15|TRBD1|TRBJ2-5|many
TGTGCCAGCAGCTCCACGGGACAGGGACAAGAGACCCAGTACTTC
CASSSTGQGQETQYF
>TRBV13|16|NA|TRBJ1-2|few
TGTGCCAGCAGCTTAGGATGGCAAGTAGCTAACTATGGCTACACCTTC
CASSLGWQVANYGYTF
>TRBV25-1|15|NA|TRBJ1-2|NA
TGTGCCAGCAGTGAATATTTTCCAGGGATCTATGGCTACACCTTC
CASSEYFPGIYGYTF
>TRBV19|13|TRBD2|TRBJ2-1|few
TGTGCCAGTAGTATAGGGACTAGCGATGAGCAGTTCTTC
CASSIGTSDEQFF
>TRBV20-1|13|NA|TRBJ1-1|NA
TGCAGTGCTAGAGGGCCAAGTTGGACTGAAGCTTTCTTT
CSARGPSWTEAFF
>TRBV7-6|13|NA|TRBJ2-5|many
TGTGCCAGCAGCTTACGACTACAAGAGACCCAGTACTTC
CASSLRLQETQYF
>TRBV12-3/TRBV12-4|12|NA|TRBJ1-2|few
TGTGCCAGCACTCAGTCGGCTCAGGGCTACACCTTC
CASTQSAQGYTF